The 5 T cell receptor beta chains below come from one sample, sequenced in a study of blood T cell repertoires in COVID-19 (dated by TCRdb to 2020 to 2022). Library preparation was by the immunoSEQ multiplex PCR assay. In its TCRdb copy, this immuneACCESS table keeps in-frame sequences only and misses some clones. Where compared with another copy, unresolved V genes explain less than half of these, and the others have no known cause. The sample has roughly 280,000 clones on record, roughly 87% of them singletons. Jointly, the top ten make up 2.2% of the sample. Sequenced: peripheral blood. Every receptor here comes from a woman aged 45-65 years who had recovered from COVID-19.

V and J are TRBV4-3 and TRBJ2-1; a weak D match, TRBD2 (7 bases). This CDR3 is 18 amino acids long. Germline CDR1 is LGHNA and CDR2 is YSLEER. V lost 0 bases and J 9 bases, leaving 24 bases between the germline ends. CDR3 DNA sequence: TGCGCCAGCAGCCAAGATGCCCGCCCGCGGGGGCTACAGGGTGAGCAGTTCTTC. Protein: CASSQDARPRGLQGEQFF.

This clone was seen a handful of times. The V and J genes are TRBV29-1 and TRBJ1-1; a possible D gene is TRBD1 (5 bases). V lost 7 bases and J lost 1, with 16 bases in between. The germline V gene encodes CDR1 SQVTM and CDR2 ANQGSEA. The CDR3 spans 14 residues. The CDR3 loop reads CSATPWGENTEAFF. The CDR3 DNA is TGCAGCGCCACCCCATGGGGGGAGAACACTGAAGCTTTCTTT.

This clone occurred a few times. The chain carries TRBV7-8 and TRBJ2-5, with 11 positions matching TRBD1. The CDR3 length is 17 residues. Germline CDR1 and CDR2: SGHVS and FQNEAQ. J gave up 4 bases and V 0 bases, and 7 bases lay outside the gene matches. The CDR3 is CASSLAEPGQGGETQYF. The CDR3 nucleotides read TGTGCCAGCAGCTTAGCGGAACCGGGACAGGGGGGAGAGACCCAGTACTTC.

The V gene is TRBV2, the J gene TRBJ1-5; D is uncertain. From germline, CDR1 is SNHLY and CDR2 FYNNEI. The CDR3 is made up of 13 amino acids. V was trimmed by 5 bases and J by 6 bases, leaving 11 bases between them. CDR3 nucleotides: TGTGCCAGCAGTCCTTTTTCAGGTCAGCCCCAGCATTTT. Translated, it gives CASSPFSGQPQHF.

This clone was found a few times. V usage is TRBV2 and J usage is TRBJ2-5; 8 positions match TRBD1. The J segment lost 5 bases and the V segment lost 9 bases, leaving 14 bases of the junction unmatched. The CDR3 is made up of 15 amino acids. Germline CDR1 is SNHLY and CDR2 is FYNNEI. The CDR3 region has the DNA TGTGCCAGTTTACCGGGACAGGCCTTAACGGAGACCCAGTACTTC. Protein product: CASLPGQALTETQYF.